What follows are 30 T cell receptor beta chains derived from one specimen sequenced in a study of PD-1 blockade in classical Hodgkin lymphoma (dated by TCRdb to about 2020). The time point label here, explained by the study, means: cycle 4 day 1 (C4D1), after more than five weeks of nivolumab. Relapse after autologous stem cell transplantation had occurred in all trial patients, and cohorts A, B and C were distinguished by prior brentuximab vedotin exposure. Library preparation employed the immunoSEQ multiplex PCR assay. TCRdb obtained this table from immuneACCESS and retained in-frame rearrangements with V and J assigned. These tables miss some clones; where compared with another copy, unresolved V genes account for less than half of the shortfall, and the remainder is unexplained. This sample lists 16,000 or so clones; about four fifths were detected once. Approximately 13% of the sample is taken by the ten largest.

Sequencing was performed on peripheral blood mononuclear cells (PBMCs), taken before the fourth cycle of nivolumab. Receptor source: a human donor with classical Hodgkin lymphoma.

This chain joins TRBV11-2 and TRBJ2-1, with 9 bases fitting TRBD2. CDR3 size: 18 residues. V trimming: 1 base; J trimming: 0 bases; junction bases outside the gene matches: 7. Germline CDR1 is SGHAT and CDR2 is FQNNGV. CDR3 bases: TGTGCCAGCAGCTTAGGGGGAGCGGGGGGATTCTCCTACAATGAGCAGTTCTTC. Protein product: CASSLGGAGGFSYNEQFF.

The rearrangement joins TRBV5-4 to TRBJ2-3; TRBD1 is a possible D gene (5 bases). Germline V gene sequence: CDR1 SGHNT, CDR2 YYREEE (reference sequence). Trimming cost V 2 bases and J 0 bases, with 10 bases left between them. This CDR3 comprises 15 residues. The CDR3 nucleotides read TGTGCCAGCAGCTTTCAAGGGGTTAGCACAGATACGCAGTATTTT. Its translation is CASSFQGVSTDTQYF.

The chain links TRBV5-1 to TRBJ2-3; 11 bases match TRBD2. Germline CDR1 SGHRS, CDR2 YFSETQ. The CDR3 runs to 16 residues. V lost 4 bases, J lost 6 bases, and 10 bases stayed unmatched. CDR3 sequence (DNA): TGCGCCAGCAGCAGCTATAGCGGGGGGGCCACCGATACGCAGTATTTT. Translated, it gives CASSSYSGGATDTQYF.

This rearrangement joins TRBV29-1 to TRBJ2-5; D perhaps matches TRBD1 (5 bases). CDR3 length equals 10 residues. Germline V CDR1 and CDR2: SQVTM, ANQGSEA. The V end lost 4 bases, the J end lost 5 bases, and 5 bases lay between the germline ends. CDR3 residues: CSVAGETQYF. CDR3 sequence (DNA): TGCAGCGTTGCAGGGGAGACCCAGTACTTC.

This chain uses TRBV6-6 with TRBJ1-4; 7 nucleotides line up with TRBD1. The CDR3 has 13 amino acids. Germline V gives CDR1 MNHNY, CDR2 SVGAGI (reference sequence). V shed 8 bases, J shed 6 bases, and the junction held 6 bases outside the gene matches. CDR3: CASAGGVDEKLFF. CDR3 sequence (DNA): TGTGCCAGCGCAGGGGGAGTGGATGAAAAACTGTTTTTT.

This clone occurred a few times. The chain carries TRBV5-1 and TRBJ1-4; 9 nucleotides align to TRBD1. The CDR3 sequence is 15 residues long. CDR1 is SGHRS and CDR2 is YFSETQ in the germline V gene. The V segment lost 3 bases and the J segment 3 bases; nucleotides outside the gene matches: 3. The CDR3 reads CASSSGQGPNEKLFF. For the CDR3, the DNA is TGCGCCAGCAGCTCAGGACAGGGGCCTAATGAAAAACTGTTTTTT.

This clone showed up just a few times. The chain links TRBV13 to TRBJ2-7; TRBD2 is a possible D gene (6 bases). The CDR3 runs to 16 residues. Germline V gene lookup returns CDR1 PRHDT and CDR2 FYEKMQ (reference sequence). Trimming shortened V by 4 bases and J by 2 bases, and 18 bases separated the two germline ends. CDR3 coding DNA: TGTGCCAGCAGCTCGCTGGGACTCGCGGCCGCCTACGAGCAGTACTTC. Its protein product is CASSSLGLAAAYEQYF. Using reference TRBV13 and TRBJ2-7 for the parts outside the CDR3, the full variable domain is AAGVIQSPRHLIKEKRETATLKCYPIPRHDTVYWYQQGPGQDPQFLISFYEKMQSDKGSIPDRFSAQQFSDYHSELNMSSLELGDSALYFCASSSLGLAAAYEQYFGPGTRLTVT.

The chain carries TRBV7-9 and TRBJ1-2, with D tentatively TRBD1 (6 bases). Germline CDR1 reads SEHNR; CDR2 reads FQNEAQ (reference sequence). This CDR3 region has 12 residues. V was clipped by 3 bases and J by 7 bases, with 9 bases between them. The CDR3 is CASSFTGSGYTF. In nucleotides, the CDR3 is TGTGCCAGCAGCTTTACAGGGTCTGGCTACACCTTC.

The chain carries TRBV7-8 and TRBJ2-2; D not certain. Germline V gene data show CDR1 as SGHVS and CDR2 as FQNEAQ. This CDR3 has 13 residues. Trimming cost V 4 bases and J 3 bases, with 6 bases left between them. CDR3 bases: TGTGCCAGCAGCTGGTCGGACACCGGGGAGCTGTTTTTT. It encodes CASSWSDTGELFF. The variable domain in full, completed from reference TRBV7-8 and TRBJ2-2, reads GAGVSQSPRYKVAKRGQDVALRCDPISGHVSLFWYQQALGQGPEFLTYFQNEAQLDKSGLPSDRFFAERPEGSVSTLKIQRTQQEDSAVYLCASSWSDTGELFFGEGSRLTVL.

As DNA, the CDR3 is TGTGCCGGAAAAAGGACGGAGTTTAACTATGGCTACACCTTC. It encodes CAGKRTEFNYGYTF. The chain uses TRBV6-1 and TRBJ1-2; no reliable D call. Per germline, CDR1 MNHNS and CDR2 SASEGT. The CDR3 sequence is 14 residues long. Trimming removed 11 bases from V and 1 base from J, with 17 bases in between.

This chain uses TRBV6-6 with TRBJ1-3; 10 bases are a match to TRBD1. Trimming took 6 bases from V and 2 from J; bases not matched to a gene: 4. In germline, CDR1 is MNHNY, CDR2 SVGAGI (reference sequence). The CDR3 consists of 15 residues. The CDR3 region is CASRRQGAAGNTIYF. Written as DNA, the CDR3 is TGTGCCAGCAGAAGACAGGGGGCGGCTGGAAACACCATATATTTT.

This clone was seen a few times. The rearrangement links TRBV19 to TRBJ1-2; D is possibly TRBD1 (6 bases). This CDR3 has 15 residues. Trimming pared 7 bases from V and 0 bases from J, leaving 15 bases between. Germline V gene sequence: CDR1 LNHDA, CDR2 SQIVND (reference sequence). The CDR3 sequence is CASNTKTGTNYGYTF. Written as DNA, the CDR3 is TGTGCCAGTAACACAAAGACAGGAACTAACTATGGCTACACCTTC.

The V and J genes are TRBV9 and TRBJ2-3; D not resolved. The CDR3 spans 15 residues. Germline values: CDR1 SGDLS, CDR2 YYNGEE. The ends were cut back, 2 bases at V and 0 bases at J, with 10 bases in the middle. The chain's CDR3 is CASSVELYSTDTQYF. The CDR3 DNA sequence: TGTGCCAGCAGCGTCGAACTCTATAGCACAGATACGCAGTATTTT.

The J gene is TRBJ2-1, the V gene TRBV19; D possibly corresponds to TRBD2 (6 bases). The CDR3 is 16 residues long. Germline CDR1 reads LNHDA; CDR2 reads SQIVND (reference sequence). V lost 5 bases, J lost 0 bases, and 14 bases lay in between. The CDR3 is CASSPTGGYSYNEQFF. The CDR3 DNA is TGTGCCAGTAGTCCTACCGGGGGTTACTCCTACAATGAGCAGTTCTTC.

The V and J genes are TRBV7-8 and TRBJ2-7; D is perhaps TRBD1 or TRBD2 (7 bases each). Germline lookup yields CDR1 SGHVS and CDR2 FQNEAQ. CDR3 length equals 14 residues. Trimming removed 1 base at V and 4 bases at J, with 11 bases between. The CDR3 is CASSLDRGGYEQYF. CDR3 nucleotides: TGTGCCAGCAGCTTAGACAGGGGAGGGTACGAGCAGTACTTC.

The chain employs TRBV5-1 and TRBJ1-1; maybe TRBD1 (5 bases). Trimming pared 4 bases from V and 1 base from J, leaving 11 bases between. The CDR3 sequence is 14 residues long. CDR1 and CDR2 (germline): SGHRS, YFSETQ. CDR3 DNA sequence: TGCGCCAGCAGCGAAGCAGGGCCGAACACTGAAGCTTTCTTT. Its protein is CASSEAGPNTEAFF. Variable domain in full (rest from reference TRBV5-1 and TRBJ1-1): KAGVTQTPRYLIKTRGQQVTLSCSPISGHRSVSWYQQTPGQGLQFLFEYFSETQRNKGNFPGRFSGRQFSNSRSEMNVSTLELGDSALYLCASSEAGPNTEAFFGQGTRLTVV.

The V gene is TRBV7-9, the J gene TRBJ1-4, with a tentative D call TRBD1 (5 bases). V lost 3 bases to trimming and J lost 4 bases, with 9 bases between them. The germline V gene encodes CDR1 SEHNR and CDR2 FQNEAQ (reference sequence). This CDR3 has 14 amino acids. This chain's CDR3 is CASSFGGINEKLFF. The CDR3 DNA reads as TGTGCCAGCAGCTTCGGGGGAATTAATGAAAAACTGTTTTTT.

The chain links TRBV9 to TRBJ2-5; D tentatively fits TRBD1 or TRBD2 (5 bases each). The germline gives CDR1 SGDLS, CDR2 YYNGEE. V lost 4 bases and J 4 bases, leaving 17 bases between the germline ends. The CDR3 is 15 residues long. In nucleotides, the CDR3 is TGTGCCAGCAGCCCCTTTCAGTCGGGACGAGAGACCCAGTACTTC. Translating gives CASSPFQSGRETQYF.

The V call is TRBV7-9, the J call TRBJ1-2; D is ambiguous. The V end lost 0 bases, the J end lost 6 bases, and 8 bases lay between the germline ends. The length of the CDR3 is 13 residues. Germline CDR1 SEHNR, CDR2 FQNEAQ (reference sequence). In DNA form, the CDR3 reads TGTGCCAGCAGCTTAGCTGACATGGATGGCTACACCTTC. Protein: CASSLADMDGYTF.

The gene calls are TRBV5-1 and TRBJ2-2; D gene ambiguous. Per the germline V gene, CDR1 is SGHRS and CDR2 is YFSETQ. The CDR3 is made up of 15 amino acids. The ends were cut back, 7 bases at V and 1 base at J, with 14 bases in the middle. CDR3 bases: TGCGCCAGCTGCCCCGGGTCCCTGAACACCGGGGAGCTGTTTTTT. It specifies CASCPGSLNTGELFF.

The chain carries TRBV5-1 and TRBJ2-3; D is perhaps TRBD1 (8 bases). Germline assignment: CDR1 SGHRS and CDR2 YFSETQ. This CDR3 comprises 13 residues. V was shortened by 2 bases and J by 10 bases, with 14 bases between the two germline ends. The DNA for the CDR3 is TGCGCCAGCAGCTTACAGGGGGGAGGGTCGCAGTATTTT. Amino acids: CASSLQGGGSQYF.

The rearrangement uses TRBV7-9 and TRBJ1-6; 7 nucleotides match TRBD1. V was clipped by 5 bases and J by 8 bases; unmatched bases: 6. Per the germline V gene, CDR1 is SEHNR and CDR2 is FQNEAQ (reference sequence). This CDR3 spans 14 amino acids. This CDR3 is CASSLGQVYSPLHF. The CDR3 DNA is TGTGCCAGCAGCCTTGGACAGGTATATTCACCCCTCCACTTT.

This chain connects TRBV13 to TRBJ1-3; weak D call: TRBD1 (5 bases). V dropped 2 bases and J dropped 4 bases, with 9 bases sitting between them. This CDR3 spans 14 amino acids. CDR1 PRHDT and CDR2 FYEKMQ come from the germline V gene (reference sequence). This CDR3 is CASSLRDSGNTIYF. Written as DNA, the CDR3 is TGTGCCAGCAGCTTAAGGGACTCGGGAAACACCATATATTTT.

The chain recombines TRBV6-5 with TRBJ2-7; weak D call: TRBD2 (5 bases). Germline CDR1 reads MNHEY; CDR2 reads SVGAGI. V lost 10 bases and J 2 bases, leaving 18 bases between the germline ends. The CDR3 extends over 14 amino acids. The CDR3: CATTKGDLPYEQYF. The CDR3, as DNA: TGTGCCACAACCAAGGGAGACCTCCCCTACGAGCAGTACTTC.

The chain carries TRBV5-1 and TRBJ2-5; no definite D call. This CDR3 region has 14 residues. Trimming left V 0 bases short and J 5 bases short, with 11 bases between. Germline CDR1 is SGHRS and CDR2 is YFSETQ. The CDR3 sequence: CASSLGIGRETQYF. CDR3 nucleotide sequence: TGCGCCAGCAGCTTGGGAATAGGGCGGGAGACCCAGTACTTC.

The rearrangement uses TRBV4-3 and TRBJ2-1; D remains ambiguous. CDR1 and CDR2 (germline): LGHNA, YSLEER. This CDR3 comprises 13 residues. V was clipped by 0 bases and J by 14 bases, with 14 bases between them. CDR3 nucleotides: TGCGCCAGCAGCCAAGACCCAGTACCAACAAAGTTCTTC. It codes for CASSQDPVPTKFF.

This chain links TRBV5-1 with TRBJ2-3; perhaps TRBD1 as D (6 bases). Trimming left V 0 bases short and J 2 bases short, with 13 bases between. This CDR3 contains 16 residues. The V gene's germline CDR1 is SGHRS and CDR2 YFSETQ. As DNA, the CDR3 is TGCGCCAGCAGCTTGGGGGGGCCCGGCACCACAGATACGCAGTATTTT. This translates into CASSLGGPGTTDTQYF. The entire variable domain, with the rest obtained from reference TRBV5-1 and TRBJ2-3, is as follows: KAGVTQTPRYLIKTRGQQVTLSCSPISGHRSVSWYQQTPGQGLQFLFEYFSETQRNKGNFPGRFSGRQFSNSRSEMNVSTLELGDSALYLCASSLGGPGTTDTQYFGPGTRLTVL.

J is TRBJ2-7 and V is TRBV13; TRBD1 or TRBD2 may be the D gene (5 bases each). There are 15 residues in the CDR3. The germline gives CDR1 PRHDT, CDR2 FYEKMQ (reference sequence). V dropped 6 bases and J dropped 4 bases, with 19 bases sitting between them. The CDR3 nucleotides are TGTGCCAGCAGTGAGGGGCTAGTCCCCTCTTACGAGCAGTACTTC. It translates to CASSEGLVPSYEQYF.

V is TRBV5-1 and J is TRBJ2-2; TRBD2 might be the D (5 bases). The CDR3 length is 15 residues. CDR1 and CDR2 (germline): SGHRS, YFSETQ. The ends were cut back, 6 bases at V and 0 bases at J, with 12 bases in the middle. In DNA, the CDR3 is TGCGCCAGCAAACCGAACGGGGCGAACACCGGGGAGCTGTTTTTT. This encodes CASKPNGANTGELFF.

The chain has TRBV5-1 and TRBJ2-1; the match to TRBD2 covers 10 bases. V was pared by 1 base and J by 2 bases, with 0 bases of the junction left unmatched. CDR1 is SGHRS, CDR2 YFSETQ, per germline. The CDR3 contains 15 residues. CDR3 in DNA: TGCGCCAGCAGCTTGAGCGGGGGGGCCTACAATGAGCAGTTCTTC. It yields the protein CASSLSGGAYNEQFF. The full variable domain, in which reference TRBV5-1 and TRBJ2-1 provide the parts outside the CDR3, is KAGVTQTPRYLIKTRGQQVTLSCSPISGHRSVSWYQQTPGQGLQFLFEYFSETQRNKGNFPGRFSGRQFSNSRSEMNVSTLELGDSALYLCASSLSGGAYNEQFFGPGTRLTVL.